What follows are 29 T cell receptor beta chains derived from one specimen sequenced in a study of cytomegalovirus exposure and HLA in healthy donors. Some clones are missing from TCRdb's copy, which holds only in-frame ones; the method was immunoSEQ multiplex PCR. The table records 55,000 to 75,000 clones, about 94% of them present only once. The sequenced sample was PBMCs. Source of these receptors: a man between 18 and 29 years old in good health and CMV-seropositive.

This chain links TRBV5-1 with TRBJ1-3; 7 bases map to TRBD1. In germline, CDR1 is SGHRS, CDR2 YFSETQ. The CDR3 is made up of 14 amino acids. V lost 2 bases, J lost 4 bases, and 3 bases stayed unmatched. The CDR3 protein is CASSFTGDGNTIYF. CDR3 DNA: TGCGCCAGCAGCTTTACAGGGGACGGAAACACCATATATTTT.

The rearrangement joins TRBV10-3 to TRBJ2-7; 7 positions match TRBD2. The V segment lost 6 bases and the J segment 5 bases; nucleotides outside the gene matches: 1. Per germline, CDR1 ENHRY and CDR2 SYGVKD. The CDR3 has 11 residues. CDR3 protein: CAIRGTNEQYF. The CDR3 DNA reads as TGTGCCATCAGGGGGACTAACGAGCAGTACTTC.

The chain employs TRBV4-1 and TRBJ2-1; 7 nucleotides agree with TRBD1. In germline, CDR1 is MGHRA, CDR2 YSYEKL. V lost 1 base and J lost 7; bases outside the gene matches: 10. The CDR3 runs to 16 residues. The chain's CDR3 is CASSQGTRQGRNEQFF. The CDR3 bases are TGCGCCAGCAGCCAAGGCACGCGACAGGGTAGAAATGAGCAGTTCTTC.

In its sample, this clone was seen once. The chain couples TRBV2 to TRBJ2-7; 14 bases align to TRBD2. Per the germline V gene, CDR1 is SNHLY and CDR2 is FYNNEI. Trimming cost V 7 bases and J 3 bases; bases outside gene matches: 2. The CDR3 has 14 residues. CDR3 sequence: CASTGLAGGYEQYF. The CDR3 nucleotides read TGTGCCAGCACCGGACTAGCGGGAGGCTACGAGCAGTACTTC.

V is TRBV19 and J is TRBJ2-6, with TRBD2 matching 8 bases. The trim removed 4 bases at V and 1 base at J, leaving 6 bases unmatched. There are 17 residues in the CDR3. Per the germline V gene, CDR1 is LNHDA and CDR2 is SQIVND (reference sequence). This chain's CDR3 is CASSTPGLESGANVLTF. The CDR3 DNA reads as TGTGCCAGTAGTACCCCGGGACTAGAATCTGGGGCCAACGTCCTGACTTTC.

The chain couples TRBV28 to TRBJ1-5, with 7 bases aligning to TRBD1. This CDR3 is 15 amino acids long. Germline-derived CDR1 and CDR2 are MDHEN and SYDVKM. Germline trimming cut 2 bases from V and 4 bases from J; bases unmatched to any gene: 5. This CDR3 is CASSLEDRLNQPQHF. The CDR3 bases are TGTGCCAGCAGTTTAGAGGACAGGTTGAATCAGCCCCAGCATTTT.

The gene calls are TRBV19 and TRBJ2-2; 8 bases line up with TRBD1. V lost 11 bases and J lost 4; bases outside the gene matches: 12. The germline gives CDR1 LNHDA, CDR2 SQIVND (reference sequence). There are 15 residues in the CDR3. As DNA, the CDR3 is TGTGCCGCTGGGGACAGGCGAACTGTCACCGGGGAGCTGTTTTTT. Translated: CAAGDRRTVTGELFF. Using reference TRBV19 and TRBJ2-2 for the parts outside the CDR3, the full variable domain is DGGITQSPKYLFRKEGQNVTLSCEQNLNHDAMYWYRQDPGQGLRLIYYSQIVNDFQKGDIAEGYSVSREKKESFPLTVTSAQKNPTAFYLCAAGDRRTVTGELFFGEGSRLTVL.

V and J are TRBV28 and TRBJ2-1; 10 bases are shared with TRBD2. Per the germline V gene, CDR1 is MDHEN and CDR2 is SYDVKM. The length of the CDR3 is 16 residues. Losses at the gene ends were 8 bases for V and 5 bases for J; bases not matched to a gene: 12. The CDR3 coding sequence is TGTGCCAGCGGCAGCCCCGGGACTAGCGTTAACAATGAGCAGTTCTTC. Translating it yields CASGSPGTSVNNEQFF.

This clone was observed a handful of times. The gene calls are TRBV5-1 and TRBJ2-1; TRBD2 aligns across 11 bases. The CDR3 contains 14 residues. Germline CDR1 and CDR2: SGHRS and YFSETQ. The V gene end was trimmed by 4 bases and the J gene end by 7 bases; junction bases not matched to a gene: 4. The CDR3 DNA follows: TGCGCCAGCAGCGGTAGCGGGGGGGGAAATGAGCAGTTCTTC. Residues: CASSGSGGGNEQFF.

This CDR3 reads CASSNRGFVDEQYF. For the CDR3, the DNA is TGTGCCAGCAGTAACAGGGGGTTTGTCGACGAGCAGTACTTC. The chain links TRBV2 to TRBJ2-7; TRBD1 aligns across 8 bases. The length of the CDR3 is 14 residues. The germline V gene has CDR1 SNHLY and CDR2 FYNNEI. With V trimmed by 5 bases and J by 5 bases, 8 bases remained unmatched.

This sequence joins TRBV5-6 and TRBJ1-2, with no clear D. Deletions cut 0 bases from V and 3 bases from J, with 9 bases between. The CDR3 runs to 14 residues. Germline V lookup: CDR1 SGHDT, CDR2 YYEEEE. Here the CDR3 reads CASSLDPGYYGYTF. CDR3 nucleotide sequence: TGTGCCAGCAGCTTGGACCCAGGTTACTATGGCTACACCTTC.

The chain has TRBV27 and TRBJ2-7; perhaps TRBD2 as D (5 bases). The V end lost 6 bases, the J end lost 0 bases, and 15 bases lay between the germline ends. The germline V gene encodes CDR1 MNHEY and CDR2 SMNVEV (reference sequence). This CDR3 comprises 15 residues. Written as DNA, the CDR3 is TGTGCCAGCAGACCGGACTCTCCAAGCTCCTACGAGCAGTACTTC. Residues: CASRPDSPSSYEQYF.

The chain recombines TRBV28 with TRBJ2-7, with TRBD1 matching 10 bases. Looked up from germline, CDR1 is MDHEN and CDR2 is SYDVKM. The CDR3 totals 14 residues. The trim removed 7 bases at V and 2 bases at J, leaving 5 bases unmatched. CDR3 sequence (DNA): TGTGCCAGCAATACCGGGACAGGGGCCTACGAGCAGTACTTC. Amino acids: CASNTGTGAYEQYF.

The chain has TRBV14 and TRBJ2-5, with a possible D match to TRBD1 (6 bases). The V gene's germline CDR1 is SGHDN and CDR2 FVKESK. There are 16 residues in the CDR3. Trimming removed 3 bases from V and 4 bases from J, with 18 bases in between. CDR3 in amino acids: CASSQGARTVGETQYF. CDR3 bases: TGTGCCAGCAGCCAGGGGGCCCGGACAGTTGGAGAGACCCAGTACTTC.

The V call is TRBV7-2, the J call TRBJ2-1, with 10 nucleotides matching TRBD1. With 6 bases clipped from V and 4 bases from J, the junction kept 6 bases outside the gene matches. The CDR3 loop spans 15 amino acids. Germline V gene data show CDR1 as SGHTA and CDR2 as FQGNSA. In DNA, the CDR3 is TGTGCCAGCAGGGGGACAGGGGCGGGTTACAATGAGCAGTTCTTC. Residues: CASRGTGAGYNEQFF.

The V and J genes are TRBV10-3 and TRBJ2-7; 9 bases align to TRBD1. Trimming at V came to 5 bases and at J to 5 bases, leaving 7 bases not matched to a gene. CDR3 length: 14 amino acids. CDR1 ENHRY and CDR2 SYGVKD come from the germline V gene. CDR3 nucleotide sequence: TGTGCCATCAGTTGGGACAGGGCCGCGAACGAGCAGTACTTC. This gives the protein CAISWDRAANEQYF.

This chain uses TRBV10-1 with TRBJ2-2; D perhaps matches TRBD2 (6 bases). V shed 3 bases and J shed 5 bases, with 13 bases lying between them. CDR1 is WNHNN, CDR2 SYGVQD, per germline (reference sequence). The CDR3 has 15 residues. Written as DNA, the CDR3 is TGCGCCAGCAGTGATTTTGCGGGATCTACCGGGGAGCTGTTTTTT. It specifies CASSDFAGSTGELFF.

The rearrangement links TRBV2 to TRBJ1-4; no reliable D call. The germline CDR1 and CDR2 sequences are SNHLY and FYNNEI. V was pared by 6 bases and J by 13 bases, with 15 bases between. The CDR3 covers 12 residues. This chain's CDR3 is CASSEIGGSLFF. CDR3 bases: TGTGCCAGCAGCGAAATAGGAGGATCACTGTTTTTT.

The CDR3 spells CASSVQGKIGNTIYF. In nucleotides, the CDR3 is TGTGCCAGCAGCGTTCAGGGCAAGATTGGAAACACCATATATTTT. The rearrangement uses TRBV9 and TRBJ1-3, with D possibly matching TRBD1 (5 bases). This CDR3 is built from 15 residues. From germline, CDR1 is SGDLS and CDR2 YYNGEE. V dropped 2 bases and J dropped 3 bases, with 12 bases sitting between them.

The chain joins TRBV7-8 to TRBJ1-1, with no clear D. Trimming removed 5 bases at V and 9 bases at J, with 19 bases between. This CDR3 has 14 residues. The germline gives CDR1 SGHVS, CDR2 FQNEAQ. The CDR3 protein is CASSPLGASVQAFF. DNA of the CDR3: TGTGCCAGCAGCCCACTCGGAGCGTCAGTGCAAGCTTTCTTT.

The chain combines TRBV9 with TRBJ2-1; 8 bases map to TRBD2. Germline V gives CDR1 SGDLS, CDR2 YYNGEE. Germline trimming cut 4 bases from V and 4 bases from J; bases unmatched to any gene: 13. The CDR3 is 17 amino acids. The CDR3 loop reads CASSPLRWAGGYNEQFF. The CDR3 nucleotides read TGTGCCAGCAGCCCCCTACGATGGGCGGGAGGATACAATGAGCAGTTCTTC.

The V gene is TRBV4-2, the J gene TRBJ2-1; weak D call: TRBD2 (7 bases). The CDR3 contains 15 residues. In germline, CDR1 is LGHNA, CDR2 YNFKEQ. The V end was cut by 3 bases, the J end by 5 bases, with 14 bases between. CDR3 nucleotides: TGTGCCAGCAGCCAGCCTGGAGGGGGGGACAATGAGCAGTTCTTC. Translation gives CASSQPGGGDNEQFF.

The rearrangement uses TRBV5-1 and TRBJ2-1; the match to TRBD1 covers 8 bases. V trimming: 4 bases; J trimming: 6 bases; junction bases outside the gene matches: 9. The CDR3 has 15 residues. Germline V gene sequence: CDR1 SGHRS, CDR2 YFSETQ. CDR3 loop: CASSPYRGFGNEQFF. CDR3 DNA: TGCGCCAGCAGCCCGTACAGGGGGTTCGGCAATGAGCAGTTCTTC.

The DNA for the CDR3 is TGTGCCAGCTCACCACAGGGGGCGACTGGAAACACCATATATTTT. This encodes CASSPQGATGNTIYF. This rearrangement joins TRBV18 to TRBJ1-3; 7 nucleotides line up with TRBD1. The junction had 2 bases not matched to a gene; V was cut back by 1 base and J by 2 bases. There are 15 residues in the CDR3. Germline CDR1 is KGHSH and CDR2 is LQKENI.

This chain links TRBV29-1 with TRBJ2-5; 8 nucleotides agree with TRBD1. Germline lookup yields CDR1 SQVTM and CDR2 ANQGSEA. V was pared by 4 bases and J by 5 bases, with 6 bases of the junction left unmatched. This CDR3 comprises 13 residues. CDR3 region: CSVGQGAQETQYF. As DNA, the CDR3 is TGCAGCGTTGGGCAGGGGGCACAGGAGACCCAGTACTTC.

Here the CDR3 reads CASSLGQVWYEQYF. CDR3 in DNA: TGTGCCAGCAGCTTGGGACAGGTCTGGTACGAGCAGTACTTC. The rearrangement uses TRBV7-9 and TRBJ2-7; 8 bases line up with TRBD1. The CDR3 has 14 amino acids. Germline CDR1 SEHNR, CDR2 FQNEAQ (reference sequence). Trimming cost V 3 bases and J 4 bases; bases outside gene matches: 5.

The J gene is TRBJ2-3, the V gene TRBV27, with 12 bases matching TRBD2. After removal of 5 bases from V and 2 bases from J, the junction contained 5 bases not matched to a gene. The CDR3 length is 16 residues. CDR1 is MNHEY, CDR2 SMNVEV, per germline (reference sequence). For the CDR3, the DNA is TGTGCCAGCAGTCTCGGACTAGCGGGGTTCACAGATACGCAGTATTTT. Residues: CASSLGLAGFTDTQYF.

V gene TRBV6-5 combines with J gene TRBJ2-1, with D tentatively TRBD1 (6 bases). Germline loops: CDR1 MNHEY, CDR2 SVGAGI. With 5 bases removed from V and 5 bases from J, the gap between germline ends came to 10 bases. The CDR3 sequence is 13 residues long. CDR3 bases: TGTGCCAGCAGTCCGGACAGCAACAATGAGCAGTTCTTC. Translation: CASSPDSNNEQFF.

J is TRBJ2-1 and V is TRBV6-5; 10 nucleotides match TRBD2. The CDR3 has 16 amino acids. CDR1 and CDR2 from the germline V gene are MNHEY and SVGAGI. The J segment lost 2 bases and the V segment lost 4 bases, leaving 5 bases of the junction unmatched. CDR3 DNA sequence: TGTGCCAGCAGTTGGGGTCTAGCGGGGGCCTACAATGAGCAGTTCTTC. It yields the protein CASSWGLAGAYNEQFF.